Sequencing of this TCR beta chain was carried out in a study of shared clonotypes between healthy human individuals (dated by TCRdb to the early 2020s). About the full investigation: Two women and three men aged 18 to 49 years were included in the cohort. For each donor, CD4 naive and CD4 memory were each run on three plates, CD8 naive on two plates, and CD8 memory on one plate. Blood TCR repertoires of a handful of healthy adults were deeply sequenced to estimate repertoire size and the extent of clonotype sharing between individuals. Libraries were prepared and TCR repertoires were sequenced by different laboratories using diverse techniques, in order to increase sequencing depth and limit assay-specific biases. Each donor's leukapheresis produced roughly between about 0.9 and 9.5 billion PBMCs.

Study-wide conclusions, independent of this receptor: Based on pairwise subsampling, the degree of clonotype sharing among donors was expected to be affected by sequencing depth. Compared with non-shared clonotypes, clonotypes shared by all four sorted-subset donors had higher generation probabilities. Rarefaction of sorted-subset datasets indicated incomplete sequencing despite the large sequencing depth. Sampling was restricted to blood, and TCR repertoires in tissue are likely to differ from TCR repertoires in blood. The small number of donors limited the genetic and exposure-history diversity represented. Across a few donors, around 5.4% of naive CD4, 3% to 3.5% of naive CD8, 2% to 2.5% of memory CD4, and about 0.44% of memory CD8 clonotypes were shared. Estimated clonotype richness was generally larger for naive than for memory subsets.

Donors were healthy HIV-negative adults with no recently reported acute infections or vaccinations. Every donor was a Caucasian adult residing in Nashville, Tennessee, USA. CD4+ T cells were enriched by magnetic negative selection, after which naive cells were positively selected on CD45RA and the negative fraction was taken as the memory subset. Blood was collected by leukapheresis, and PBMCs were isolated by Ficoll-Histopaque density gradient centrifugation and then cryopreserved in liquid nitrogen vapor phase. Analytical flow cytometry was used to check the purity and quantity of each magnetically sorted T cell population. Genomic DNA was isolated from every sorted fraction and measured by UV absorbance on a Nanodrop 2000c. TCR CDR3 regions were amplified from genomic DNA by multiplex PCR using the deep immunoSEQ assay. Genomic DNA extracted from each cell subset was distributed evenly over all wells of several immunoSEQ 96-well plates, and each plate served as one replicate. For sorted subsets, about 220 ng of genomic DNA, equivalent to around 31,000 T cell genomes, went into each replicate PCR. The purified libraries were quantified using a Qubit 3.0 fluorometer, sized with a Bioanalyzer 2100, and then quantified again using the KAPA Library Quantification kit. A separate single-read 150-cycle Illumina NextSeq 550 flow cell was used to sequence each immunoSEQ 96-well plate. From the authors' description of their analysis: Because the immunoSEQ output held only junctional sequences and lacked quality scores, the filtering could not match the filtering applied to full-length reads. Sequences were annotated with PyIR, a Python wrapper for IgBLAST v1.9, and V/J genes and CDR3 were assigned using IMGT germline references. Reads were filtered out if the reads had weak V/J assignments (E-value above 1e-6), no CDR3, stop codons, out-of-frame junctions, or ambiguous translated residues. V3J clonotypes were defined as sequences sharing an identical inferred V gene, J gene, and CDR3 amino acid sequence. Percentage overlap between repertoires was computed as shared unique clonotypes divided by the size of the smaller repertoire. Repertoire richness was assessed with RTK rarefaction, the Chao1 estimator, and Recon v2.1 estimates of unobserved clonotypes. Generation probabilities for all TCRbeta clonotypes obtained by the gDNA method from a handful of donors were computed using OLGA. TCRdb obtained this table from immuneACCESS and retained in-frame rearrangements with V and J assigned. These tables miss some clones; where compared with another copy, unresolved V genes account for less than half of the shortfall, and the remainder is unexplained. The D gene and trimming were derived from the DNA, and the V and J assignments and clone size from that table. The sample records about 1 million clones, around 74% of which are singletons. The ten largest clones add up to 1.4% to 1.5% of the sample.

Measured from the cysteine to the phenylalanine, the CDR3 is 17 residues long. Only the CDR3 region is kept as DNA, spanning 51 bases read in frame from base 1. V is pruned by 0 bases and J by 6 bases, leaving 9 bases of the junction without a gene match. Based on the germline V gene, the CDR1 and CDR2 sequences are SGHRS and YFSETQ. Turning to this clone: Which antigen it targets is not known. One base away there is no much larger clone; base qualities are not given.

This TCR was recovered from a man aged 18-30 years in good health. The sample taken for sequencing was memory CD4+ T cells sorted from blood. In the paper's terms, the cell subset or site label means: CD45RA-negative fraction. The receptor chain draws on TRBV5-1 and TRBJ2-2; the junction holds 9 bases that match TRBD1. The DNA sequence reads TGCGCCAGCAGCTTGGGCCCCGGGACAGGGAAGGCCGGGGAGCTGTTTTTT. This yields the protein CASSLGPGTGKAGELFF.